This T cell receptor (beta chain) comes out of a study of CDR3 diversity in severe acne. TCRdb re-called the PCR reads with MiXCR, one entry per CDR3 protein. The repertoire holds approximately 90,000 distinct CDR3 sequences, with less than 65% as singletons. The sequence derives from a male donor with severe acne vulgaris. The sample was blood.

The CDR3 is CASSPFDRNQPQHF. The CDR3 DNA follows: TGTGCCAGCAGTCCCTTCGACAGGAATCAGCCCCAGCATTTT. The rearrangement uses TRBV27 and TRBJ1-5; weak D call: TRBD1 (6 bases). Germline V gives CDR1 MNHEY, CDR2 SMNVEV (reference sequence). The ends were cut back, 5 bases at V and 4 bases at J, with 12 bases in the middle. The CDR3 extends over 14 amino acids.